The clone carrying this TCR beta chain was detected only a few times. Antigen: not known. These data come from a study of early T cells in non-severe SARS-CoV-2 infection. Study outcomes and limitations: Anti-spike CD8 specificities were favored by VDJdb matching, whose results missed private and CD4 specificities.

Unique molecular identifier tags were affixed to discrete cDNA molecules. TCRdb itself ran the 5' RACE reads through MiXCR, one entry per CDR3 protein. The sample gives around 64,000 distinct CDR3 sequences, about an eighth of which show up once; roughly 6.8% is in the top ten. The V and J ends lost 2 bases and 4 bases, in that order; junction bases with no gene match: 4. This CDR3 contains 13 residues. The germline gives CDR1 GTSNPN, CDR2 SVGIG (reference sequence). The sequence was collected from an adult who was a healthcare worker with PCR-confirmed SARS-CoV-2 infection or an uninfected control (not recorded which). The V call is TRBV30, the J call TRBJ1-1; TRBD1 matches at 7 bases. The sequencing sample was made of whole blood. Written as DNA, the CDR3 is TGTGCCTGGAGTCCAGGGGGACTCACTGAAGCTTTCTTT. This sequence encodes CAWSPGGLTEAFF.